Included here is one T cell receptor (beta chain) sequence, with context. Its antigen is as yet unknown. This entry comes from a study of cytomegalovirus exposure and HLA in healthy donors. Study-level results: According to a later analysis, TCR clusters from the first cohort tended to co-occur in the 120 or so validation repertoires. Some TCR beta chains (164 of them) were listed as cytomegalovirus-associated. In vitro testing confirmed three CMV-associated chains as specific for CMV antigens. Cytomegalovirus status was reportedly diagnosed by the classifier with high specificity and sensitivity.

Germline V CDR1 and CDR2: LNHDA, SQIVND (reference sequence). With 2 bases removed from V and 3 bases from J, the gap between germline ends came to 8 bases. The CDR3 has 13 residues. Libraries were prepared by immunoSEQ multiplex PCR; TCRdb keeps only in-frame clonotypes and omits some of them. This table holds about 330,000 clones, about nine tenths found once. The TCR originated in a woman aged 25 to 39 in good health and CMV-seropositive. This chain connects TRBV19 to TRBJ2-7, with unresolved D. The sample consisted of PBMCs. The CDR3 bases are TGTGCCAGTAGTATACCCGACGGCTACGAGCAGTACTTC. Amino acids: CASSIPDGYEQYF.